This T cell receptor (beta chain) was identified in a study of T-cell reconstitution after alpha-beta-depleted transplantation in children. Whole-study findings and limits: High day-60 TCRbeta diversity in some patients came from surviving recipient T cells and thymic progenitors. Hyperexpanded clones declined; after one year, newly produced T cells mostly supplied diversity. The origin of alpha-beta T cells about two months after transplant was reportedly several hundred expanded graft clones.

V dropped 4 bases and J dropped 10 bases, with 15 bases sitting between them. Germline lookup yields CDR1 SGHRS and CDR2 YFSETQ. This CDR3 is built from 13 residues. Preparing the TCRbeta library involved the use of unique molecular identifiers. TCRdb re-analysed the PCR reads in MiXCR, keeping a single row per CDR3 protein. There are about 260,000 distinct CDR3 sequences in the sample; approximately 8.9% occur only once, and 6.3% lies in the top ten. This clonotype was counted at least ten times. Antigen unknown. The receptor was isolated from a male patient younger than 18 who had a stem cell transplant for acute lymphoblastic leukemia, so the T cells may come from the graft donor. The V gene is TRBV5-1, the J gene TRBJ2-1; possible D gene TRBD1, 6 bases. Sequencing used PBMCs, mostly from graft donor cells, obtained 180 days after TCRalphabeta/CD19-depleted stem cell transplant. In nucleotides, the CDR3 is TGCGCCAGCAGCCCAAGACAGGCCCACGAGCAGTTCTTC. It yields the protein CASSPRQAHEQFF.